This is a list of T cell receptor beta chains from one sample in a study of identical twins. TCRdb redid the calling of the 5' RACE reads with MiXCR, one entry per CDR3 protein. The data show roughly 750,000 distinct CDR3 sequences, approximately 22% seen once. The same data also went into a second study, on T cells expressing NK-cell markers.

The sequencing sample was made of PBMCs. Source of these receptors: a woman aged 18-29 years in good health. Both conserved end residues are trimmed from each CDR3. The order of the fields is D gene, V gene, CDR3 length, J gene, CDR3 protein. The D gene is left open where the match is weak.

D: TRBD2
V: TRBV20-1
length: 12
J: TRBJ2-1
CDR3: SARLSGTYNEQF

D: .
V: TRBV5-5
length: 12
J: TRBJ2-1
CDR3: ASSLPGLPNEQF

D: .
V: TRBV11-2
length: 16
J: TRBJ2-1
CDR3: ASSLGGGTPPSYNEQF

D: .
V: TRBV5-1
length: 11
J: TRBJ2-7
CDR3: ASSLLPGSEQY

D: .
V: TRBV27
length: 9
J: TRBJ1-4
CDR3: ASGRNEKLF

D: .
V: TRBV20-1
length: 14
J: TRBJ2-3
CDR3: SAVTRDTSLTDTQY

D: .
V: TRBV15
length: 9
J: TRBJ2-1
CDR3: ATSRADEQF

D: TRBD2
V: TRBV15
length: 12
J: TRBJ2-1
CDR3: ATSSHYSGVQQF

D: .
V: TRBV11-2
length: 13
J: TRBJ1-5
CDR3: ASSLSRTANQPQH

D: .
V: TRBV20-1
length: 11
J: TRBJ2-5
CDR3: SARPRGTETQY

D: .
V: TRBV20-1
length: 11
J: TRBJ2-7
CDR3: SAQSRSSYEQY

D: .
V: TRBV24-1
length: 12
J: TRBJ1-2
CDR3: ATSEAGINYGYT

D: TRBD1
V: TRBV20-1
length: 9
J: TRBJ1-6
CDR3: SAVDRVNLH

D: .
V: TRBV27
length: 12
J: TRBJ2-3
CDR3: ASTRTINTDTQY

D: TRBD1
V: TRBV7-9
length: 15
J: TRBJ1-5
CDR3: ASSPDRDRGPNQPQH

D: .
V: TRBV18
length: 11
J: TRBJ1-1
CDR3: ASSPGGFTEAF

D: TRBD2
V: TRBV20-1
length: 12
J: TRBJ2-1
CDR3: SVPGRSSYNEQF

D: TRBD1
V: TRBV5-1
length: 16
J: TRBJ2-7
CDR3: ASSGGTGGARSSYEQY

D: .
V: TRBV5-1
length: 13
J: TRBJ1-5
CDR3: ASSLAPDPLQPQH

D: .
V: TRBV3-1
length: 10
J: TRBJ1-5
CDR3: ASSRGGQAQH

D: .
V: TRBV6-1
length: 11
J: TRBJ2-7
CDR3: AVRTVSSYEQY

D: TRBD1
V: TRBV5-1
length: 13
J: TRBJ2-3
CDR3: ASSPGTGGVDTQY

D: TRBD1
V: TRBV20-1
length: 14
J: TRBJ2-1
CDR3: SARDLGDRADNEQF

D: TRBD2
V: TRBV29-1
length: 12
J: TRBJ2-5
CDR3: SVRAGGPGETQY

D: .
V: TRBV6-1
length: 10
J: TRBJ2-5
CDR3: ASKGFWETQY

D: .
V: TRBV12-3/TRBV12-4
length: 11
J: TRBJ2-1
CDR3: ASSRFSDSEQF

D: .
V: TRBV29-1
length: 11
J: TRBJ1-1
CDR3: SVGGRKGTEAF

D: TRBD2
V: TRBV10-3
length: 14
J: TRBJ2-7
CDR3: AIRGSGTSGSYEQY

D: .
V: TRBV6-6
length: 11
J: TRBJ2-7
CDR3: ASSLDTTYEQY

D: TRBD1
V: TRBV6-1
length: 12
J: TRBJ1-1
CDR3: ASRDTGGKTEAF

D: .
V: TRBV6-5
length: 12
J: TRBJ1-2
CDR3: ASSYDSTNYGYT

D: .
V: TRBV3-1
length: 12
J: TRBJ1-5
CDR3: ASSQSHGAQPQH

D: TRBD2
V: TRBV12-3/TRBV12-4
length: 12
J: TRBJ2-7
CDR3: ASSAGLGTYEQY

D: TRBD1
V: TRBV29-1
length: 12
J: TRBJ2-7
CDR3: SVEVRQGSREQY

D: .
V: TRBV7-2
length: 15
J: TRBJ2-3
CDR3: ASSLVGPGLPSDTQY

D: .
V: TRBV20-1
length: 13
J: TRBJ1-2
CDR3: SASSLRDTNYGYT

D: TRBD2
V: TRBV2
length: 15
J: TRBJ2-2
CDR3: ASRGLAGGTVPGELF

D: .
V: TRBV10-1
length: 11
J: TRBJ2-1
CDR3: ASSELLVAEQF

D: TRBD2
V: TRBV12-3/TRBV12-4
length: 14
J: TRBJ2-2
CDR3: ASNLGGTSGSGELF

D: TRBD2
V: TRBV10-3
length: 12
J: TRBJ2-1
CDR3: AIRPGTSDNEQF

D: TRBD2
V: TRBV20-1
length: 11
J: TRBJ2-3
CDR3: SGRLAGPDTQY

D: TRBD2
V: TRBV10-3
length: 13
J: TRBJ2-7
CDR3: AISVLAGVITEQY

D: .
V: TRBV5-1
length: 12
J: TRBJ2-7
CDR3: ASSFGWGPYEQY

D: .
V: TRBV20-1
length: 9
J: TRBJ1-1
CDR3: SARWGYEAF

D: .
V: TRBV15
length: 13
J: TRBJ2-7
CDR3: ATSRAGESSYEQY

D: TRBD1
V: TRBV7-8
length: 13
J: TRBJ1-1
CDR3: ASSSGTGTNTEAF

D: TRBD2
V: TRBV5-1
length: 12
J: TRBJ2-1
CDR3: ASRRLAGAGEQF

D: .
V: TRBV19
length: 11
J: TRBJ2-7
CDR3: ASSRPGRYEQY

D: .
V: TRBV29-1
length: 11
J: TRBJ2-7
CDR3: SVDMDSSYEQY

D: .
V: TRBV20-1
length: 12
J: TRBJ2-7
CDR3: SASLQRPGYEQY

D: TRBD1
V: TRBV7-9
length: 14
J: TRBJ2-6
CDR3: ASSSSTGTGANVLT

D: TRBD1
V: TRBV10-3
length: 13
J: TRBJ2-7
CDR3: AISEIGQASYEQY

D: .
V: TRBV12-3/TRBV12-4
length: 17
J: TRBJ2-6
CDR3: AISRTGTFGPSGANVLT

D: TRBD1
V: TRBV5-1
length: 13
J: TRBJ1-5
CDR3: ASSLGRGFDQPQH